This TCR beta chain was identified during a study of blood T cell repertoires in COVID-19 (dated by TCRdb to 2020 to 2021). A note on the overall study: Samples covering the acute and convalescent phases of COVID-19 were provided by collaborators in the United States, Italy and Spain. The prospective study material was composed of cDNA or gDNA derived from T cells, B-cell-depleted T cells, or PBMCs. Subjects who had been exposed to COVID-19, were actively infected with it, or had recovered from it provided the deeply sampled blood TCRbeta repertoires that made up the dataset. A freely available public database, intended as a resource for researchers studying the immune response to SARS-CoV-2, is where the repertoires were released. The samples were drawn from two sources: the first 160 participants of the ongoing ImmuneRACE study, and 1,200 or so subjects contributed by 6 global collaborators. Sample metadata almost always included a de-identified subject ID, COVID-19 status, age in years and sex. Where available, HLA class I and class II types were taken from metadata supplied by the sample provider and were not determined by assay-based typing. The study at large found these results: Clinical and demographic metadata were provided uncurated, with the amount varying by source and participant.

TCRbeta CDR3 regions were amplified from genomic DNA by means of the immunoSEQ Assay, a bias-controlled multiplex PCR. Processing in the source paper ran as follows. The number of nucleated cells in each sample was estimated from the amplification of reference gene primers within the assay. To quantify the absolute abundance of each unique TCRbeta CDR3 rearrangement, sequence reads were collapsed and filtered. Productive Simpson clonality was computed per sample as the square root of Simpson's diversity index over productive rearrangements. Drawn from immuneACCESS, this table holds only the in-frame rearrangements with V and J called that TCRdb kept. Clones are partly lost; checked studies trace under half to an unresolved V gene and leave the rest unexplained. That table supplies the V and J calls and clone size; D and trimming were determined from the DNA. For this sample there are hundreds of thousands of clones; around 90% appear just once. Jointly, the top ten make up around 0.8% of the sample.

Turning to this clone: Its antigen has not been determined. Per-nucleotide qualities are absent, and no much larger clonotype sits a single base away.

Via the germline V gene, CDR1 is MDHEN and CDR2 SYDVKM. The CDR3 covers 15 residues, taking in both the cysteine and the phenylalanine. The kept DNA is CDR3 alone, 45 bases in frame from the first base. V was cut back by 5 bases and J by 1 base, leaving a gap of 14 bases between them. In the prospective study, participants were roughly 18 to 95 years old, resided in 20 to 30 geographic areas of the United States, and were enrolled through a virtual design. To assign participants to cohorts, the prospective study relied on clinical history that participants themselves reported in a screening survey and a study questionnaire. Exposed participants were defined as having been in contact with someone with a PCR-confirmed or clinician-diagnosed COVID-19 case within 2 weeks of study entry. In the prospective study, whole blood, serum and a nasopharyngeal or oropharyngeal swab were collected from each participant by mobile phlebotomists. Participants in the prospective study had the option to provide additional blood draws and questionnaires over a roughly two-month period. Before DNA extraction, blood samples from the prospective study were shipped at room temperature or frozen.

This chain is built from TRBV28 and TRBJ1-1, with the D gene uncertain. The TCR sequence derives from a man between 45 and 60 years old who had been exposed to COVID-19. The sequenced material came from PBMCs or T cells enriched from blood (not recorded which). The base sequence is TGTGCCAGCAGTATTCCCAAGACTACGAACACTGAAGCTTTCTTT. The translation is CASSIPKTTNTEAFF.